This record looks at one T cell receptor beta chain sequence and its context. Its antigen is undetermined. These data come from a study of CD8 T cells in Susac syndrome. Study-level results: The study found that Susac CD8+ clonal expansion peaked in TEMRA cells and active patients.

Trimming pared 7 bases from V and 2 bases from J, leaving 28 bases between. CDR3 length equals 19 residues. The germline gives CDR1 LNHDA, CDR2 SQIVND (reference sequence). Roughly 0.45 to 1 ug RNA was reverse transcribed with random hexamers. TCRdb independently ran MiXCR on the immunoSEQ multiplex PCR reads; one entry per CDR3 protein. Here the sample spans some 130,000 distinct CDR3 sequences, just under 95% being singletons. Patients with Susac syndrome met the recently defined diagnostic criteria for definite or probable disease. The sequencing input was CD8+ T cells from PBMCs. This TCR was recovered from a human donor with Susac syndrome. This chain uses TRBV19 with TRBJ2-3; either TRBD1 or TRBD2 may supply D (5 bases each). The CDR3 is CASNPKAGAPWVDTDTQYF. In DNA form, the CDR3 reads TGTGCCAGTAATCCAAAGGCCGGGGCACCATGGGTGGACACAGATACGCAGTATTTT.